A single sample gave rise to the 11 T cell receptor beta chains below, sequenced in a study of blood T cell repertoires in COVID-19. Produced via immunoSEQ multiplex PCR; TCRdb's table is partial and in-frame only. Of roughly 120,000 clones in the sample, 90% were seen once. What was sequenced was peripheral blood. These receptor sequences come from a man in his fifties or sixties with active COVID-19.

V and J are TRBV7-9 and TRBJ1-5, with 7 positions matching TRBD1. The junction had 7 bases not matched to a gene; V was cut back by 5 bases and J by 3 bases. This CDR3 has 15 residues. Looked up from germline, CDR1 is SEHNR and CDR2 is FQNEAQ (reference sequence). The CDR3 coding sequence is TGTGCCAGCAGCGCACCGGGGACAGACAATCAGCCCCAGCATTTT. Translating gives CASSAPGTDNQPQHF.

The CDR3 here is CASSRTGTAYNSPLHF. Here the CDR3 DNA reads TGTGCCAGCAGCCGGACAGGGACGGCCTATAATTCACCCCTCCACTTT. This chain joins TRBV3-1 (or the pseudogene TRBV3-2) and TRBJ1-6, with 8 bases fitting TRBD1. Germline V lookup: CDR1 LGHDT, CDR2 YNNKEL (reference sequence). Unmatched junction bases numbered 4, after V lost 4 bases and J lost 2 bases. The CDR3 is 16 residues long.

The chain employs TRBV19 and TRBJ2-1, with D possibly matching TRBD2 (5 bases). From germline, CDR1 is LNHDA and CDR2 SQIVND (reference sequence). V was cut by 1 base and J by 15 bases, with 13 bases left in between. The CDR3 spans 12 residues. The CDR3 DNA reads TGTGCCAGTAGTATAGGCCCCGGGGAACCGTTCTTC. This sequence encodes CASSIGPGEPFF.

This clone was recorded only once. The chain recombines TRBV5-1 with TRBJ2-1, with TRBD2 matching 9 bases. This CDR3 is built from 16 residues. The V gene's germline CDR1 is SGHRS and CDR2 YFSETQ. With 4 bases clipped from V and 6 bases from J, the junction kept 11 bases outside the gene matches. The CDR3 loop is CASSPRSSGGPNEQFF. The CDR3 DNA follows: TGCGCCAGCAGCCCCCGAAGTAGCGGGGGACCCAATGAGCAGTTCTTC.

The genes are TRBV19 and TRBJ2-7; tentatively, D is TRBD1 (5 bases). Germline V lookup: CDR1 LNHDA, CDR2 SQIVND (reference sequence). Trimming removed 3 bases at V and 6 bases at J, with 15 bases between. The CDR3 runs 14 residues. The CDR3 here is CASSIDWQGGEQYF. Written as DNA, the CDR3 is TGTGCCAGTAGTATCGATTGGCAGGGTGGCGAGCAGTACTTC.

The CDR3 nucleotides are TGCGCCAGCAGCCAAAGACAGGTCGTAACTACGGCATATGGCTACACCTTC. Amino acid sequence: CASSQRQVVTTAYGYTF. This chain connects TRBV4-1 to TRBJ1-2, with D maybe TRBD1 (6 bases). Per germline, CDR1 MGHRA and CDR2 YSYEKL. This CDR3 has 17 amino acids. V lost 2 bases, J lost 5 bases, and 21 bases lay in between.

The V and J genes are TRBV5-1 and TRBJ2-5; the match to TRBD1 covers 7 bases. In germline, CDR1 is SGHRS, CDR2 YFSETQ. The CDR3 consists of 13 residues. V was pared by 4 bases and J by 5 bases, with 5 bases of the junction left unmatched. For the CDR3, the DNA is TGCGCCAGCAGCGAGGGGGCGTTGGAGACCCAGTACTTC. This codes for CASSEGALETQYF.

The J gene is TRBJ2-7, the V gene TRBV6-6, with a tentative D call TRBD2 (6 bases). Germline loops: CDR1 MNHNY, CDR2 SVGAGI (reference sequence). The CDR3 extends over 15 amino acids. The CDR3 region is CASSYKNAGSSEQYV. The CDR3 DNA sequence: TGTGCCAGCAGTTACAAGAACGCGGGGTCCTCCGAGCAGTACGTC.

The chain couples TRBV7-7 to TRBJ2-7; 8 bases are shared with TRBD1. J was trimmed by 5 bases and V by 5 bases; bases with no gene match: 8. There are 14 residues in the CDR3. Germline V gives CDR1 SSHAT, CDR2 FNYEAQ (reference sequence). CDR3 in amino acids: CASSIGPDRDEQYF. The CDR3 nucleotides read TGTGCCAGCAGCATTGGCCCGGACAGGGACGAGCAGTACTTC.

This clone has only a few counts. CDR3 protein: CASSLTGTGMAFF. CDR3 coding DNA: TGTGCCAGCAGCTTAACGGGGACAGGGATGGCTTTCTTT. This chain connects TRBV7-3 to TRBJ1-1; the match to TRBD1 covers 9 bases. The ends lost 0 bases at V and 11 bases at J; junction bases unmatched: 4. Germline V lookup: CDR1 SGHTA, CDR2 FQGTGA. The CDR3 spans 13 residues.

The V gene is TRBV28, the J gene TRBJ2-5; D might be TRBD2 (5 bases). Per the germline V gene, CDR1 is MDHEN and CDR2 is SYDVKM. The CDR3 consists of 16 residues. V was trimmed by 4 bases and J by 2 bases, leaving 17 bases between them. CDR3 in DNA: TGTGCCAGCAGTTATCAAGGTGGACTGGCTCAAGAGACCCAGTACTTC. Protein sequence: CASSYQGGLAQETQYF.